The sequence of this T cell receptor beta chain was determined in a study of CD4 T cells in relation to SARS-CoV-2 and coronaviruses. Turning to the study itself: No peptide or an HIV-1 Nef peptide pool served as negative control.

Data came from immunoSEQ multiplex PCR; TCRdb stores just in-frame clones and leaves some out. Of 15,000 to 20,000 clones listed, about 80% were seen once; the top ten hold roughly 31%. The unexposed donors gave CD4+ T cells in about 2011-2018, prior to COVID-19. After less than 11 days of culture, CD4+ T cells were isolated. Cells permitting, SARS-CoV-2 S/N and four cold-coronavirus spikes were tested on unexposed-donor CD4+ T cells. This clone was counted only a few times. What it recognizes is unknown. Deletions cut 4 bases from V and 6 bases from J, with 11 bases between. Germline V gene sequence: CDR1 SGHRS, CDR2 YFSETQ. This CDR3 contains 12 residues.

The receptor was isolated from a human donor in good health. This rearrangement joins TRBV5-1 to TRBJ2-7; TRBD1 is a possible D gene (5 bases). The sequencing sample was made of CD4+ T cells from PBMCs, cultured in vitro. CDR3 nucleotide sequence: TGCGCCAGCAGCCCAGACAGTCGCGAGCAGTACTTC. Translating gives CASSPDSREQYF. The whole variable domain, filled in from reference TRBV5-1 and TRBJ2-7, reads KAGVTQTPRYLIKTRGQQVTLSCSPISGHRSVSWYQQTPGQGLQFLFEYFSETQRNKGNFPGRFSGRQFSNSRSEMNVSTLELGDSALYLCASSPDSREQYFGPGTRLTVT.